The TCR beta chain described here comes from a study of CD8 T cells in ankylosing spondylitis. Broader study findings: Seemingly characteristic of ankylosing spondylitis blood was a TCR beta motif consisting of eight highly homologous variants. Disease-linked clones reportedly showed significant enrichment in matched ankylosing spondylitis synovial fluid. Clones that were linked to disease were CD8+ and were relatively rare in peripheral blood. In reactive arthritis synovial fluid and blood, some motif variants had been reported before.

As to this clonotype: Its specificity is not known.

The CDR3 is made up of 16 amino acids. CDR1 LGHDT and CDR2 YNNKEL come from the germline V gene (reference sequence). J gave up 3 bases and V 1 base, and 4 bases lay outside the gene matches. Quantitative 5'-RACE with molecular barcodes generated TCR beta libraries. TCRdb itself ran the 5' RACE reads through MiXCR, one entry per CDR3 protein. Here the sample spans about 450,000 distinct CDR3 sequences, 25% to 30% being singletons. The chain is built from TRBV3-1 and TRBJ1-3, with 9 bases matching TRBD1. Sequenced input: blood, either unsorted or a sorted T cell fraction (not recorded which). This receptor was obtained from a male donor with ankylosing spondylitis. The CDR3 sequence is CASSQVTGGVGNTIYF. The CDR3 bases are TGTGCCAGCAGCCAAGTAACAGGGGGCGTTGGAAACACCATATATTTT.